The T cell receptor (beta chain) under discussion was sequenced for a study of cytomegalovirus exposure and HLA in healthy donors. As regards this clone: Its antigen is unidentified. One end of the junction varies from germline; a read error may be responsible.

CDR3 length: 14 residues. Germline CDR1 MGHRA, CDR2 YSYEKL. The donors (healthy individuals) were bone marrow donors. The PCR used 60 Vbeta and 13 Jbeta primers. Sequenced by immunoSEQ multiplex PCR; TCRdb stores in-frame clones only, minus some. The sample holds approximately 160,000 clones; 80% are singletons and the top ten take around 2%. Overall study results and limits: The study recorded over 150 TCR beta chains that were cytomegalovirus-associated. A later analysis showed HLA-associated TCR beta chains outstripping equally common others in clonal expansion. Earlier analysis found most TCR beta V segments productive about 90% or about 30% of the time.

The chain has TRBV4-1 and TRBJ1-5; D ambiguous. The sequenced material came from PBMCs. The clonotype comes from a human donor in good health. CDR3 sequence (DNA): TGCGCCGGCAGCCAAGAGCTGGGAGAAAAGCCCCAGCATTTT. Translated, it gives CAGSQELGEKPQHF.